The 18 T cell receptor beta chains in this list originate from one sample, sequenced in a study of CD8 T cells in Susac syndrome. A quantity of roughly 0.5 to 1 ug RNA underwent reverse transcription using random hexamers. Each CDR3 protein gets one entry after TCRdb re-called the immunoSEQ multiplex PCR reads with MiXCR. The repertoire holds approximately 180,000 distinct CDR3 sequences, with around 94% as singletons. Material: CD4+ T cells from PBMCs. These TCRs come from a human donor with Susac syndrome.

V usage is TRBV12-3 or TRBV12-4 and J usage is TRBJ1-2; D may be TRBD1 (6 bases). CDR3 length: 14 amino acids. V was pared by 3 bases and J by 7 bases, with 15 bases between. The CDR3 DNA is TGTGCCAGCAGTTTTATTCACAGGGCTCGTGGCTACACCTTC. This sequence encodes CASSFIHRARGYTF.

This chain connects TRBV11-2 to TRBJ1-1, with a possible D match to TRBD1 (5 bases). CDR3 length: 12 amino acids. Germline V gene sequence: CDR1 SGHAT, CDR2 FQNNGV. The ends were cut back, 5 bases at V and 7 bases at J, with 11 bases in the middle. CDR3 region: CASSQTDSEAFF. CDR3 sequence (DNA): TGTGCCAGCAGCCAAACCGACAGTGAAGCTTTCTTT. Using reference TRBV11-2 and TRBJ1-1 for the parts outside the CDR3, the full variable domain is EAGVAQSPRYKIIEKRQSVAFWCNPISGHATLYWYQQILGQGPKLLIQFQNNGVVDDSQLPKDRFSAERLKGVDSTLKIQPAKLEDSAVYLCASSQTDSEAFFGQGTRLTVV.

This clonotype was detected once. The chain combines TRBV30 with TRBJ1-1; perhaps TRBD1 as D (6 bases). This CDR3 contains 13 residues. Germline loops: CDR1 GTSNPN, CDR2 SVGIG (reference sequence). Trimming stripped 1 base from V and 0 bases from J, with 6 bases between. The CDR3 DNA is TGTGCCTGGAGTGGGACAGTGAACACTGAAGCTTTCTTT. Protein product: CAWSGTVNTEAFF.

This rearrangement joins TRBV29-1 to TRBJ1-3; 8 bases are shared with TRBD1. This CDR3 is built from 13 residues. Trimming took 5 bases from V and 2 from J; bases not matched to a gene: 2. Germline V gene lookup returns CDR1 SQVTM and CDR2 ANQGSEA. The CDR3 region is CSVKQGAGNTIYF. CDR3 coding DNA: TGCAGCGTTAAACAGGGGGCTGGAAACACCATATATTTT.

The chain couples TRBV11-2 to TRBJ2-3; D unresolved. CDR3 length: 15 residues. Germline CDR1 reads SGHAT; CDR2 reads FQNNGV. V was shortened by 0 bases and J by 2 bases, with 9 bases between the two germline ends. CDR3 coding DNA: TGTGCCAGCAGCTTAGATCACCTGTACACAGATACGCAGTATTTT. This codes for CASSLDHLYTDTQYF.

The rearrangement links TRBV6-1 to TRBJ2-7; 7 nucleotides line up with TRBD1. Germline V gene sequence: CDR1 MNHNS, CDR2 SASEGT. With 5 bases clipped from V and 3 bases from J, the junction kept 1 base outside the gene matches. The CDR3 is 12 residues long. CDR3 sequence reads: CASSRQGYEQYF. The CDR3 nucleotides are TGTGCCAGCAGTCGACAGGGCTACGAGCAGTACTTC.

The rearrangement joins TRBV7-2 to TRBJ1-5; tentative D call: TRBD1 (5 bases). CDR3 length: 15 residues. Looked up from germline, CDR1 is SGHTA and CDR2 is FQGNSA. V dropped 5 bases and J dropped 5 bases, with 16 bases sitting between them. Here the CDR3 reads CASSTRVDPDQPQHF. Here the CDR3 DNA reads TGTGCCAGCAGCACCAGGGTGGACCCGGATCAGCCCCAGCATTTT.

The gene calls are TRBV5-1 and TRBJ2-3; possibly TRBD2 for D (5 bases). Germline V gene data show CDR1 as SGHRS and CDR2 as YFSETQ. V lost 2 bases and J 4 bases, leaving 14 bases between the germline ends. The CDR3 is 15 amino acids. The CDR3 loop reads CASSFVGVAADTQYF. As DNA, the CDR3 is TGCGCCAGCAGCTTCGTGGGAGTCGCTGCAGATACGCAGTATTTT. The full variable domain, rest sourced from reference TRBV5-1 and TRBJ2-3, is KAGVTQTPRYLIKTRGQQVTLSCSPISGHRSVSWYQQTPGQGLQFLFEYFSETQRNKGNFPGRFSGRQFSNSRSEMNVSTLELGDSALYLCASSFVGVAADTQYFGPGTRLTVL.

This rearrangement joins TRBV7-2 to TRBJ2-7; 7 bases align to TRBD2. The ends lost 1 base at V and 1 base at J; junction bases unmatched: 4. Looked up from germline, CDR1 is SGHTA and CDR2 is FQGNSA. The CDR3 runs 15 residues. CDR3 nucleotides: TGTGCCAGCAGCTTAGTTCTAGCGGCATCCTACGAGCAGTACTTC. It codes for CASSLVLAASYEQYF.

The V and J genes are TRBV28 and TRBJ2-1, with TRBD1 matching over 8 bases. CDR3 length equals 12 residues. V was pared by 2 bases and J by 11 bases, with 2 bases of the junction left unmatched. Germline CDR1 reads MDHEN; CDR2 reads SYDVKM. The CDR3 coding sequence is TGTGCCAGCAGTTTACGCAGGGGGCAGCAGTTCTTC. It is translated as CASSLRRGQQFF.

The rearrangement links TRBV5-1 to TRBJ1-5, with 7 bases that match TRBD1. CDR3 size: 15 residues. Germline trimming cut 1 base from V and 0 bases from J; bases unmatched to any gene: 1. From germline, CDR1 is SGHRS and CDR2 YFSETQ. CDR3 nucleotides: TGCGCCAGCAGCTTGACAGGGGATAGCAATCAGCCCCAGCATTTT. This sequence encodes CASSLTGDSNQPQHF.

This chain connects TRBV15 to TRBJ2-3; D unclear. The CDR3 has 14 residues. V was shortened by 6 bases and J by 4 bases, with 14 bases between the two germline ends. Germline CDR1 reads LNHNV; CDR2 reads YYDKDF (reference sequence). In DNA, the CDR3 is TGTGCCACCAGAAATGATAGAGGTGCAGATACGCAGTATTTT. It codes for CATRNDRGADTQYF.

The V gene is TRBV7-8, the J gene TRBJ2-5; 7 nucleotides line up with TRBD2. The CDR3 is made up of 16 amino acids. J was trimmed by 5 bases and V by 4 bases; bases with no gene match: 13. Germline CDR1 is SGHVS and CDR2 is FQNEAQ. This CDR3 reads CASSSPLGRRAETQYF. CDR3 DNA: TGTGCCAGCAGCTCCCCGCTCGGGAGGCGTGCGGAGACCCAGTACTTC.

This clonotype has more than one count but fewer than ten. V and J are TRBV28 and TRBJ2-1; TRBD2 aligns across 7 bases. Trimming cost V 5 bases and J 5 bases; bases outside gene matches: 6. CDR3 length: 14 residues. The germline gives CDR1 MDHEN, CDR2 SYDVKM. In DNA, the CDR3 is TGTGCCAGCAGTGCTAGCGGAGGTCACAATGAGCAGTTCTTC. The encoded protein is CASSASGGHNEQFF.

This sequence joins TRBV28 and TRBJ2-7, with TRBD1 as a possible D gene (5 bases). With 2 bases removed from V and 2 bases from J, the gap between germline ends came to 13 bases. The germline V gene has CDR1 MDHEN and CDR2 SYDVKM. This CDR3 contains 15 residues. In DNA form, the CDR3 reads TGTGCCAGCAGTTTAGTGGGCGGCAGGGCCTACGAGCAGTACTTC. Encoded protein: CASSLVGGRAYEQYF. The whole variable domain, remainder taken from reference TRBV28 and TRBJ2-7, is DVKVTQSSRYLVKRTGEKVFLECVQDMDHENMFWYRQDPGLGLRLIYFSYDVKMKEKGDIPEGYSVSREKKERFSLILESASTNQTSMYLCASSLVGGRAYEQYFGPGTRLTVT.

The chain couples TRBV29-1 to TRBJ1-1; the match to TRBD1 covers 7 bases. This CDR3 comprises 12 residues. CDR1 SQVTM and CDR2 ANQGSEA come from the germline V gene. J gave up 4 bases and V 7 bases, and 6 bases lay outside the gene matches. In nucleotides, the CDR3 is TGCAGCGCCCGACAGGGTGTCACTGAAGCTTTCTTT. This translates into CSARQGVTEAFF.

The chain uses TRBV5-1 and TRBJ1-1; the D is unclear. The CDR3 has 14 residues. Trimming took off 2 bases at V and 8 bases at J, with 16 bases between the two ends. Germline V lookup: CDR1 SGHRS, CDR2 YFSETQ. CDR3 sequence: CASSFGSLLTEAFF. The DNA for the CDR3 is TGCGCCAGCAGCTTCGGTAGCCTACTAACCGAAGCTTTCTTT.

This chain joins TRBV5-1 and TRBJ1-1; D might be TRBD1 (6 bases). Trimming removed 0 bases from V and 0 bases from J, with 9 bases in between. This CDR3 region has 15 residues. Germline V CDR1 and CDR2: SGHRS, YFSETQ. CDR3: CASSLEDSMNTEAFF. The CDR3 coding sequence is TGCGCCAGCAGCTTGGAGGACAGCATGAACACTGAAGCTTTCTTT. Full variable domain (missing parts from reference TRBV5-1 and TRBJ1-1): KAGVTQTPRYLIKTRGQQVTLSCSPISGHRSVSWYQQTPGQGLQFLFEYFSETQRNKGNFPGRFSGRQFSNSRSEMNVSTLELGDSALYLCASSLEDSMNTEAFFGQGTRLTVV.